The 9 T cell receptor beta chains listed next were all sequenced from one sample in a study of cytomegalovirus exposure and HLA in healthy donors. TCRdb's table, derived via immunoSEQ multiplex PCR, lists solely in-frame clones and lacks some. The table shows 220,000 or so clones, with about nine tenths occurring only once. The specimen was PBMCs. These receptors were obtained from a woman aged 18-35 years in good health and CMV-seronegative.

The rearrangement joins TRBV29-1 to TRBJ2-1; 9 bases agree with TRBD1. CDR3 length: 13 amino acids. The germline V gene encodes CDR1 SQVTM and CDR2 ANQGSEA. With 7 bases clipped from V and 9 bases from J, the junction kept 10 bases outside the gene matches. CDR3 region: CSGRDRAGPEQFF. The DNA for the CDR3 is TGCAGCGGCCGGGACAGGGCTGGACCTGAGCAGTTCTTC.

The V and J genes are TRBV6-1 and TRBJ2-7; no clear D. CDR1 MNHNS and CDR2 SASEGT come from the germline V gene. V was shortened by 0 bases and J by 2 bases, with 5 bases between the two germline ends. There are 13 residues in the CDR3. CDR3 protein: CASSEAPAYEQYF. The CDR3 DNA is TGTGCCAGCAGTGAAGCGCCAGCCTACGAGCAGTACTTC.

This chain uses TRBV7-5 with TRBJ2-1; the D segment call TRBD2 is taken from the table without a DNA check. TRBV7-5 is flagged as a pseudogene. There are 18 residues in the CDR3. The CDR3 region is CVRSFKPSREASYNEQFF. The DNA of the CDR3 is TGTGTCAGAAGCTTTAAACCTTCACGGGAGGCCTCCTACAATGAGCAGTTCTTC.

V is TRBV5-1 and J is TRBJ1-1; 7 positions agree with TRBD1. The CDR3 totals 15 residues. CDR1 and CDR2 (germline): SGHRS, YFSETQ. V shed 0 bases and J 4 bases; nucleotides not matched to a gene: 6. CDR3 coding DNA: TGCGCCAGCAGCTTGGTCCCGGAGGGGGCCACTGAAGCTTTCTTT. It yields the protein CASSLVPEGATEAFF.

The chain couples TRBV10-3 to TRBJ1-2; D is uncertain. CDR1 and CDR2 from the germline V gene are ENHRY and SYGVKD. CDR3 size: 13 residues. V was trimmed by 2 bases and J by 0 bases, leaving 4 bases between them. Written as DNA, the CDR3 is TGTGCCATCAGTGAGACAGCTAACTATGGCTACACCTTC. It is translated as CAISETANYGYTF.

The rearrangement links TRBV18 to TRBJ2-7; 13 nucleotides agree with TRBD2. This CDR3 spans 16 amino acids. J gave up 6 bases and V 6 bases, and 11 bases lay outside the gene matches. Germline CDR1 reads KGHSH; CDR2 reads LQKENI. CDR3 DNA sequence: TGTGCCAGCTCTCGCGATCCGGGACTAGCGGGAACCGAGCAGTACTTC. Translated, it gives CASSRDPGLAGTEQYF.

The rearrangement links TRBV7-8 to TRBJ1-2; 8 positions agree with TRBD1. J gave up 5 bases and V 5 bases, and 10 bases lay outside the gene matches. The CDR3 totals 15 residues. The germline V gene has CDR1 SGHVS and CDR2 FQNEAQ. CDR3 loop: CASSATGENYYGYTF. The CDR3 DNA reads TGTGCCAGCAGCGCGACAGGGGAAAATTATTATGGCTACACCTTC.

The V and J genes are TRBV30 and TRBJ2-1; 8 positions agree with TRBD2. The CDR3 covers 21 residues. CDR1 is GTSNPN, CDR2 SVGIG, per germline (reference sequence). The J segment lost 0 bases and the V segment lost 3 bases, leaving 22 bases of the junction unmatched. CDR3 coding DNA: TGTGCCTGGAGCCGCATGGTCCTAACTAGCGGAGTCTATAGCTCCTACAATGAGCAGTTCTTC. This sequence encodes CAWSRMVLTSGVYSSYNEQFF. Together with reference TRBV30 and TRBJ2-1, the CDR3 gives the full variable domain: SQTIHQWPATLVQPVGSPLSLECTVEGTSNPNLYWYRQAAGRGLQLLFYSVGIGQISSEVPQNLSASRPQDRQFILSSKKLLLSDSGFYLCAWSRMVLTSGVYSSYNEQFFGPGTRLTVL.

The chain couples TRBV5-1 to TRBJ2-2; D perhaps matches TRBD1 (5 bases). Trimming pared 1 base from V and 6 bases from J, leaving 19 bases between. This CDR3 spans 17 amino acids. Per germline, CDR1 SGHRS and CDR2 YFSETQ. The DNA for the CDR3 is TGCGCCAGCAGCTTGTACGGTCAGGGCTCGGCTGCCGGGGAGCTGTTTTTT. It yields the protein CASSLYGQGSAAGELFF. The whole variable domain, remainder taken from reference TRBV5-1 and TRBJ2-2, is KAGVTQTPRYLIKTRGQQVTLSCSPISGHRSVSWYQQTPGQGLQFLFEYFSETQRNKGNFPGRFSGRQFSNSRSEMNVSTLELGDSALYLCASSLYGQGSAAGELFFGEGSRLTVL.